The clone carrying this T cell receptor beta chain was seen ten or more times. Beta-chain TCR CDR3 regions were amplified from RNA transcripts. HTBI primers primed a first-round RT-PCR, and a second-round multiplex PCR followed. TCRdb independently ran MiXCR on the multiplex PCR reads; one entry per CDR3 protein. The sample includes about 500,000 distinct CDR3 sequences, roughly 14% seen only once; the top ten take approximately 9.8%. The CDR3 is 15 amino acids. In germline, CDR1 is MDHEN, CDR2 SYDVKM. J gave up 0 bases and V 6 bases, and 7 bases lay outside the gene matches. This record comes from a study of Graves' ophthalmopathy and Graves' hyperthyroidism.

The J gene is TRBJ2-7, the V gene TRBV28; TRBD1 aligns across 8 bases. The sample consisted of blood. The sequence derives from a woman in her 30s with Graves' ophthalmopathy. The CDR3 sequence is CASSKDRGLSYEQYF. CDR3 nucleotides: TGTGCCAGCAGCAAAGACAGGGGCCTCTCCTACGAGCAGTACTTC.